The rows below give T cell receptor beta chains drawn from one sample of a study of identical twins. Each CDR3 protein is one row after TCRdb ran MiXCR on the 5' RACE reads. The table records 350,000 to 450,000 distinct CDR3 sequences, roughly 18% of them present only once. Input material: naive T cells sorted from blood. Source of these receptors: a man in his fifties or sixties in good health. CDR3s include the opening cysteine and the closing phenylalanine or tryptophan. A D gene is named only where the DNA matches it firmly. Not every row has a clone size; where given, it reads once, few, many or a size class.

TRBJ2-1	NA	NA	TRBV5-1	TGCGCCAGCAGCTTGAGTAGGGGGTTTTACAATGAGCAGTTCTTC	CASSLSRGFYNEQFF
TRBJ2-1	NA	TRBD1	TRBV9	TGTGCCAGCAGCGTTCCAGGGACAGGGAACAATGAGCAGTTCTTC	CASSVPGTGNNEQFF
TRBJ2-1	many	NA	TRBV28	TGTGCCAGCAGCCTATCCTATGAGCAGTTCTTC	CASSLSYEQFF
TRBJ2-7	few	TRBD1	TRBV5-1	TGCGCCAGCAGCTTATCTGGGACAGGGGCCACCTACGAGCAGTACTTC	CASSLSGTGATYEQYF
TRBJ2-3	few	NA	TRBV29-1	TGCAGCGTCTTATCCCCGGAGACGCAGTATTTT	CSVLSPETQYF
TRBJ2-2	NA	NA	TRBV28	TGTGCCAGCAGTTTAGTTCGGCTTCGGGCTGACACCGGGGAGCTGTTTTTT	CASSLVRLRADTGELFF
TRBJ1-1	few	TRBD1	TRBV4-3	TGCGCCAGCAGCCAAGACCTCCTCAGGGGGACTGAAGCTTTCTTT	CASSQDLLRGTEAFF
TRBJ2-1	few	NA	TRBV7-6	TGTGCCAGCAGCTCGGGCCCCAAGGGGGGCGCCTACAATGAGCAGTTCTTC	CASSSGPKGGAYNEQFF
TRBJ1-2	few	NA	TRBV9	TGTGCCAGCAGCGTAAACAGTCCTAACTATGGCTACACCTTC	CASSVNSPNYGYTF
TRBJ2-7	few	NA	TRBV7-9	TGTGCCAGCAGCTTACAGGCCATCTCCTACGAGCAGTACTTC	CASSLQAISYEQYF
TRBJ2-1	NA	NA	TRBV20-1	TGCAGTGCTAGTACCCCGGTGGTCCCCAATGAGCAGTTCTTC	CSASTPVVPNEQFF
TRBJ2-5	NA	TRBD2	TRBV5-1	TGCGCCAGCAGCCTAGGAACCGGGACTAAATTGGAGACCCAGTACTTC	CASSLGTGTKLETQYF
TRBJ2-7	few	TRBD1	TRBV20-1	TGCAGTGCTAAGGGGGGACAGGGGGCCCTCGAGCAGTACTTC	CSAKGGQGALEQYF
TRBJ2-7	few	TRBD1	TRBV24-1	TGTGCCACCAGTGATTTTCGACAGGGGATCTACGAGCAGTACTTC	CATSDFRQGIYEQYF
TRBJ1-2	NA	TRBD1	TRBV28	TGTGCCAGCAGAGGACAGGGAAATAACTATGGCTACACCTTC	CASRGQGNNYGYTF
TRBJ1-6	few	NA	TRBV4-3	TGCGCCAGCAGCCAAGTAGTCCAGTCAGGAGTCAGTTCACCCCTCCACTTT	CASSQVVQSGVSSPLHF
TRBJ2-5	NA	NA	TRBV4-3	TGCGCCAGCAGCCAAGATTGGGCAGCGTCGCAAGAGACCCAGTACTTC	CASSQDWAASQETQYF
TRBJ1-6	NA	NA	TRBV2	TGTGCCTGGGCAGGGGACAATATCTTGAGGAATTCACCCCTCCACTTT	CAWAGDNILRNSPLHF
TRBJ2-7	many	NA	TRBV7-2	TGTGCCAGCAGCCTGGAGATCTACGAGCAGTACTTC	CASSLEIYEQYF
TRBJ2-1	NA	TRBD2	TRBV7-9	TGTGCCAGCAGCCCCCGATCCAGCGGGAACGGGGAGCAGTTCTTC	CASSPRSSGNGEQFF
TRBJ1-5	NA	NA	TRBV28	TGTGCCAGCAGTTTTGGATCCTATCAGCCCCAGCATTTT	CASSFGSYQPQHF
TRBJ2-3	many	TRBD2	TRBV5-6	TGTGCCAGCAGCTGGACTAGCGGGACAACAGATACGCAGTATTTT	CASSWTSGTTDTQYF
TRBJ2-5	few	NA	TRBV4-1	TGCGCCAGCAGCCAAGAAAGAGGGGGGGATGAGACCCAGTACTTC	CASSQERGGDETQYF
TRBJ2-1	many	NA	TRBV20-1	TGCAGTGCTAGGGGGGCAGCGAGCTACTACAATGAGCAGTTCTTC	CSARGAASYYNEQFF
TRBJ2-3	NA	TRBD2	TRBV12-3/TRBV12-4	TGTGCCAGCAGTTTAACAACTATGTCCGGAGCGGGGGGCCCTCCCCAGTATTTT	CASSLTTMSGAGGPPQYF
TRBJ2-2	many	NA	TRBV7-9	TGTGCCAGCAGCGGGGGCGCCTCCGGGGAGCTGTTTTTT	CASSGGASGELFF
TRBJ1-1	many	TRBD1	TRBV20-1	TGCAGTGCCAGGGACAGGGGATCCGACACTGAAGCTTTCTTT	CSARDRGSDTEAFF